This T cell receptor (beta chain) emerged from a study of T cell responses to AZD1222 COVID-19 vaccine. In the study overall: Second-dose recipients at about 4 or about 12 weeks were treated as one pooled group. Study outcomes and limitations: The donor group comprised mostly white British people and more females; the analysis possibly underestimated clonal diversity.

The CDR3 extends over 14 amino acids. The germline gives CDR1 SGHDT, CDR2 YYEEEE. V shed 4 bases and J shed 2 bases, with 10 bases lying between them. Assay: immunoSEQ multiplex PCR; the TCRdb copy retains only in-frame clones and omits some. The sample consists of around 170,000 clones, less than 95% of them appearing once. In regard to this clone: Its antigen is not identified.

The sample was peripheral blood, taken on day 0 of AZD1222 vaccination. The chain carries TRBV5-6 and TRBJ1-3, with D possibly being TRBD1 (6 bases). The receptor comes from an adult in good health. CDR3 bases: TGTGCCAGCAGCCCAGGACAGCCTGGAAACACCATATATTTT. It yields the protein CASSPGQPGNTIYF.